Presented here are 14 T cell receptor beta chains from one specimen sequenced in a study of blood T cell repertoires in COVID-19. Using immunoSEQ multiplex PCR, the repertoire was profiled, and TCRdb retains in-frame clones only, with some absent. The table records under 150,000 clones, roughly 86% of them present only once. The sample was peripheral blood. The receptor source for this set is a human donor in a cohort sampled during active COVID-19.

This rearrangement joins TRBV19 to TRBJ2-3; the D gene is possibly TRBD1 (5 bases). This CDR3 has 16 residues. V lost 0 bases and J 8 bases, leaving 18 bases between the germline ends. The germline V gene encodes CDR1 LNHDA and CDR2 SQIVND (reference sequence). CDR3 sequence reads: CASSIDRQGGHGTQYF. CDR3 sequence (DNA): TGTGCCAGTAGTATAGATCGGCAGGGTGGCCATGGTACGCAGTATTTT.

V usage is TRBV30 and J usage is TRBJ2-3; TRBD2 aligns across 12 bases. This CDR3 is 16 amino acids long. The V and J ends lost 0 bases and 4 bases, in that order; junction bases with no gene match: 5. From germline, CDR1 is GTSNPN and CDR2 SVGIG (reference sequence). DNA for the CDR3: TGTGCCTGGAGTGTACCGTCTAGCGGGGGGGCAGATACGCAGTATTTT. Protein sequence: CAWSVPSSGGADTQYF.

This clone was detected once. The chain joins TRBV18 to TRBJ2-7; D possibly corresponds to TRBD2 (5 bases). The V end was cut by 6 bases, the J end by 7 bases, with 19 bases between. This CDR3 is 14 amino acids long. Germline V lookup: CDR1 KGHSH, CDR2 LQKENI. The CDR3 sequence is CASSPPGSGWEQYF. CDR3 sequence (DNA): TGTGCCAGCTCCCCTCCGGGGTCCGGGTGGGAGCAGTACTTC.

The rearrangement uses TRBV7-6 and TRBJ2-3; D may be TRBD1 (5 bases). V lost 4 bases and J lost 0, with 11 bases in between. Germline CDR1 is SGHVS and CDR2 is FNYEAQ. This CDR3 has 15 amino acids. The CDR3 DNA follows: TGTGCCAGCAGCTCACGACAGCCAAGCACAGATACGCAGTATTTT. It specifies CASSSRQPSTDTQYF.

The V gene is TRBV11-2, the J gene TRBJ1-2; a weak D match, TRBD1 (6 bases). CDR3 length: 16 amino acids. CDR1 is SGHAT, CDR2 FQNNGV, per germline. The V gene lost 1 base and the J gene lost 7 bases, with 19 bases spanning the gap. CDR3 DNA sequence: TGTGCCAGCAGCTTAGTGAGGGGGACGGGCCCGAGTGGCTACACCTTC. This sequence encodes CASSLVRGTGPSGYTF.

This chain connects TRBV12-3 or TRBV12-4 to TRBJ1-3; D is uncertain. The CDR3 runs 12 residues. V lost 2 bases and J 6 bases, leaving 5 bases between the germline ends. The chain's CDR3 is CASSLFLNTIYF. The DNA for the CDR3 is TGTGCCAGCAGTTTATTCCTAAACACCATATATTTT.

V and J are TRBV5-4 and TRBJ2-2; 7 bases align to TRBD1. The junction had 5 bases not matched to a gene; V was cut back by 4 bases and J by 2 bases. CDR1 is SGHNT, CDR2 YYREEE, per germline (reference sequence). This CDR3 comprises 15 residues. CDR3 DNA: TGTGCCAGCAGCCCGGACAGGACTAACACCGGGGAGCTGTTTTTT. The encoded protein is CASSPDRTNTGELFF. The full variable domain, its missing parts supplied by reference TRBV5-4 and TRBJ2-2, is ETGVTQSPTHLIKTRGQQVTLRCSSQSGHNTVSWYQQALGQGPQFIFQYYREEENGRGNFPPRFSGLQFPNYSSELNVNALELDDSALYLCASSPDRTNTGELFFGEGSRLTVL.

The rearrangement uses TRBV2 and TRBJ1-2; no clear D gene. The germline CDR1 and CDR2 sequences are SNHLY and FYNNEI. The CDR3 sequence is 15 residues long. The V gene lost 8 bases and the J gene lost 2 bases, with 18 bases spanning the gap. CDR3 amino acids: CASQLGAIGNYGYTF. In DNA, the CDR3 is TGTGCCAGCCAATTGGGAGCAATCGGAAACTATGGCTACACCTTC. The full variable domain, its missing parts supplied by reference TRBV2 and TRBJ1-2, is EPEVTQTPSHQVTQMGQEVILRCVPISNHLYFYWYRQILGQKVEFLVSFYNNEISEKSEIFDDQFSVERPDGSNFTLKIRSTKLEDSAMYFCASQLGAIGNYGYTFGSGTRLTVV.

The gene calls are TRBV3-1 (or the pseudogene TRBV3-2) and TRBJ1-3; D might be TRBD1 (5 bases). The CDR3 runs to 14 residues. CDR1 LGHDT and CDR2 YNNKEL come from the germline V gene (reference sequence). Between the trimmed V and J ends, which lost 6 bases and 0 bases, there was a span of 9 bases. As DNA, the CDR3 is TGTGCCAGCAGACAGGTTGCCTCTGGAAACACCATATATTTT. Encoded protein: CASRQVASGNTIYF.

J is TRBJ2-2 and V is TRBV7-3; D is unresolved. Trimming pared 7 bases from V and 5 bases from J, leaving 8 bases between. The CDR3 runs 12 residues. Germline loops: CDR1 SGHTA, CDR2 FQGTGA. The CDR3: CASMAFTGELFF. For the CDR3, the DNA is TGTGCCAGCATGGCTTTTACCGGGGAGCTGTTTTTT.

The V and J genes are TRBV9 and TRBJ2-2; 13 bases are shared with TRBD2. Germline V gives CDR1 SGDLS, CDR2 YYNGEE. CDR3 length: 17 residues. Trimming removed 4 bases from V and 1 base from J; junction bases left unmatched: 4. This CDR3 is CASSPTSGGMNTGELFF. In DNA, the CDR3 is TGTGCCAGCAGCCCGACTAGCGGGGGGATGAACACCGGGGAGCTGTTTTTT.

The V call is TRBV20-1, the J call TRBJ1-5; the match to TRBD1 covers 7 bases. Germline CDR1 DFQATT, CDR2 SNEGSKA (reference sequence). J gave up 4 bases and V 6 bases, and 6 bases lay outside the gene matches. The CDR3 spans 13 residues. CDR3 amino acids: CSASGTANQPQHF. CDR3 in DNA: TGCAGTGCGAGTGGGACAGCTAATCAGCCCCAGCATTTT.

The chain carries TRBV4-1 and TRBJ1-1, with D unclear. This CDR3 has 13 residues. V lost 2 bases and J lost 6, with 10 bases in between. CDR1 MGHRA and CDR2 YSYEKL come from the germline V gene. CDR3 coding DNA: TGCGCCAGCAGCCAACTTTCGGGAGCTGAAGCTTTCTTT. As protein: CASSQLSGAEAFF.

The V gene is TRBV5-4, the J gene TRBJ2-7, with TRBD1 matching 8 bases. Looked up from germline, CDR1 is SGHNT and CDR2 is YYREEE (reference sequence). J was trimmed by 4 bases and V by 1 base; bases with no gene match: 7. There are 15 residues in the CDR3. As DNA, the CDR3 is TGTGCCAGCAGCTTGACAGGGGGAATATTTTACGAGCAGTACTTC. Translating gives CASSLTGGIFYEQYF.